This is a list of T cell receptor beta chains from one sample in a study of T cell repertoires in cytomegalovirus infection. These TCRs' antigens remain unknown. Each CDR3 protein is one row after TCRdb ran MiXCR on the reads. The table lists approximately 990,000 distinct CDR3 sequences, roughly 31% of them singletons. The material sequenced was cultured CD8+ T cells from PBMCs, taken from culture after CMV antigen stimulation. The origin of the receptors is a human donor in good health (CMV status not recorded). Some clones in this sample may be carry-over from other donors' samples. Each CDR3 is given with its conserved first and last residue. D genes are given only for firm matches. Expanded clones get a size class; other rows say once, few or many, or leave the size out.

D: TRBD2
size: NA
J: TRBJ2-7
length: 13
V: TRBV27
CDR3: CASSSGGGPEQYF
DNA: TGTGCCAGCAGTTCCGGGGGGGGCCCCGAGCAGTACTTC

D: NA
size: NA
J: TRBJ2-5
length: 14
V: TRBV6-2/TRBV6-3
CDR3: CASSHPAGKETQYF
DNA: TGTGCCAGCAGCCACCCGGCGGGGAAAGAGACCCAGTACTTC

D: TRBD1
size: NA
J: TRBJ2-1
length: 15
V: TRBV19
CDR3: CASSPSGGRFNEQFF
DNA: TGTGCCAGTAGTCCCTCAGGGGGCCGTTTCAATGAGCAGTTCTTC

D: TRBD1
size: NA
J: TRBJ1-5
length: 17
V: TRBV19
CDR3: CASRYEAGTGVFQPQHF
DNA: TGTGCCAGTAGATACGAAGCCGGGACAGGGGTTTTTCAGCCCCAGCATTTT

D: NA
size: NA
J: TRBJ2-1
length: 15
V: TRBV6-5
CDR3: CASSYSKGTYNEQFF
DNA: TGTGCCAGCAGTTACTCGAAAGGGACTTACAATGAGCAGTTCTTC

D: NA
size: many
J: TRBJ2-5
length: 15
V: TRBV11-2
CDR3: CASKLQGWIQETQYF
DNA: TGTGCCAGCAAATTACAGGGTTGGATCCAAGAGACCCAGTACTTC

D: NA
size: few
J: TRBJ2-7
length: 16
V: TRBV20-1
CDR3: CSARATRDLIPYEQYF
DNA: TGCAGTGCTAGAGCAACCCGGGACCTTATCCCCTACGAGCAGTACTTC

D: NA
size: NA
J: TRBJ1-2
length: 15
V: TRBV4-1
CDR3: CASSHDGLRDYGYTF
DNA: TGCGCCAGCAGCCATGACGGACTAAGGGACTATGGCTACACCTTC

D: NA
size: NA
J: TRBJ2-7
length: 13
V: TRBV4-1
CDR3: CASAFREASEQYF
DNA: TGCGCCAGCGCTTTTAGAGAGGCATCCGAGCAGTACTTC

D: NA
size: many
J: TRBJ1-1
length: 14
V: TRBV7-2
CDR3: CASSFLGGLTEAFF
DNA: TGTGCCAGCAGCTTTTTGGGGGGCTTAACTGAAGCTTTCTTT

D: NA
size: few
J: TRBJ1-1
length: 12
V: TRBV7-6
CDR3: CASSFRGGEAFF
DNA: TGTGCCAGCAGCTTCAGGGGAGGTGAAGCTTTCTTT

D: TRBD1
size: few
J: TRBJ2-3
length: 13
V: TRBV15
CDR3: CATWTGSTDTQYF
DNA: TGTGCCACCTGGACAGGTAGCACAGATACGCAGTATTTT

D: TRBD1
size: few
J: TRBJ1-2
length: 16
V: TRBV11-2
CDR3: CASSLAGTGGFYGYTF
DNA: TGTGCCAGCAGCTTAGCCGGGACAGGGGGCTTCTATGGCTACACCTTC

D: TRBD2
size: NA
J: TRBJ2-7
length: 15
V: TRBV7-9
CDR3: CASSPPGGPVYEQYF
DNA: TGTGCCAGCAGCCCCCCGGGGGGGCCTGTCTACGAGCAGTACTTC

D: TRBD1
size: few
J: TRBJ2-5
length: 14
V: TRBV29-1
CDR3: CSVVGTGIVQTQYF
DNA: TGCAGCGTTGTGGGGACAGGGATTGTGCAGACCCAGTACTTC

D: NA
size: NA
J: TRBJ2-7
length: 13
V: TRBV10-3
CDR3: CAIGEGGTYEQYF
DNA: TGTGCCATCGGCGAGGGAGGAACCTACGAGCAGTACTTC

D: NA
size: NA
J: TRBJ2-3
length: 22
V: TRBV3-1
CDR3: CASSLRWAPEVIGGPFTDTQYF
DNA: TGTGCCAGCAGTCTCAGGTGGGCTCCTGAGGTGATCGGGGGGCCGTTCACAGATACGCAGTATTTT

D: NA
size: NA
J: TRBJ1-1
length: 13
V: TRBV12-3/TRBV12-4
CDR3: CASRPGGASEAFF
DNA: TGTGCCAGCAGGCCCGGGGGGGCTTCTGAAGCTTTCTTT

D: NA
size: NA
J: TRBJ1-1
length: 16
V: TRBV7-9
CDR3: CASSPSRLDSQTEAFF
DNA: TGTGCCAGCAGCCCGTCTCGTTTGGACAGCCAAACTGAAGCTTTCTTT

D: NA
size: NA
J: TRBJ1-2
length: 18
V: TRBV7-9
CDR3: CASRPPAPLDRSDYGYTF
DNA: TGTGCCAGCAGGCCCCCCGCCCCCCTAGACAGGTCTGATTATGGCTACACCTTC

D: TRBD2
size: NA
J: TRBJ2-1
length: 13
V: TRBV20-1
CDR3: CSAGRLGGREQFF
DNA: TGCAGTGCTGGGCGGCTGGGAGGGAGGGAGCAGTTCTTC